Listed below are T cell receptor beta chains from one sample, sequenced in a study of T cells in localized non-small cell lung cancer. Profiling relied on immunoSEQ multiplex PCR, and the TCRdb table lists in-frame clones only, not all of them. The sample shows tens of thousands of clones, 86% of them seen only once. Sequenced material: peripheral blood, taken before any cancer treatment. The origin of the receptors is a woman aged 35-75 years with stage I lung adenocarcinoma. The CDR3 runs from the conserved cysteine through the conserved F or W. The D gene is left open where the match is weak. The size entry is marked missing in some rows and otherwise reads once, few, many or a size class.

V	size	J	D	DNA	CDR3
TRBV28	.	TRBJ2-7	.	TGTGCCAGCTATGACAGCTACGAGCAGTACTTC	CASYDSYEQYF
TRBV6-6	.	TRBJ1-2	.	TGTGCCAGCAGTTATGGGCGCGACTATGGCTACACCTTC	CASSYGRDYGYTF
TRBV30	.	TRBJ1-5	.	TGTGCCTGGCGGGGGAGGGCGGATCAGCCCCAGCATTTT	CAWRGRADQPQHF
TRBV5-1	.	TRBJ2-7	.	TGCGCCAGCAGCCTCACCGGGACCTCCTACGAGCAGTACTTC	CASSLTGTSYEQYF
TRBV27	.	TRBJ1-1	TRBD1	TGTGCCAGCAGCCGGACAGGGAAGGACACTGAAGCTTTCTTT	CASSRTGKDTEAFF
TRBV7-2	.	TRBJ2-7	.	TGTGCCAGCAGCTTAGACGCGGCTTTTGGCTCCGAGCAGTACTTC	CASSLDAAFGSEQYF
TRBV5-1	.	TRBJ1-1	TRBD1	TGCGCCAGCAGCTTGGGGCAGGGGGGCGACCTGAACACTGAAGCTTTCTTT	CASSLGQGGDLNTEAFF
TRBV15	.	TRBJ1-2	TRBD1	TGTGCCACCAGCAGAGTCCCGGGACAGGGGGCCGGTGGCTACACCTTC	CATSRVPGQGAGGYTF
TRBV5-1	.	TRBJ1-1	.	TGCGCCAGCAGCCCCAAGGGAATTGAGGCTTTCTTT	CASSPKGIEAFF
TRBV15	.	TRBJ2-2	.	TGTGCCACCAGCAGAGTTCGACTGGGGTCCGGGGAGCTGTTTTTT	CATSRVRLGSGELFF
TRBV19	.	TRBJ2-1	.	TGTGCCAGTAGTAAGTCCGGGACGGCATCTGACAATGAGCAGTTCTTC	CASSKSGTASDNEQFF
TRBV5-4	.	TRBJ2-7	.	TGTGCCAGCAGCTTGGAATCGGTACTCTCCGAGCAGTACTTC	CASSLESVLSEQYF
TRBV6-5	.	TRBJ1-1	.	TGTGCCAGCAGTATGGGTCTTGAGGCTAACACTGAAGCTTTCTTT	CASSMGLEANTEAFF
TRBV10-1	.	TRBJ2-3	.	TGCGCCAGCAGTGAGTCGACAGATACGCAGTATTTT	CASSESTDTQYF
TRBV9	once	TRBJ2-7	TRBD2	TGTGCCAGCAGCGTAGGGGGAGGGCCGGGAGGCTACGAGCAGTACTTC	CASSVGGGPGGYEQYF
TRBV6-1	.	TRBJ2-5	TRBD2	TGTGCCAGCAGTGAACTAGCGGGGGGGCCAGAGACCCAGTACTTC	CASSELAGGPETQYF
TRBV27	.	TRBJ1-2	.	TGTGCCAGCAGTTTAATGAGACAGGCTGGCTCGGGGGGCTACACCTTC	CASSLMRQAGSGGYTF
TRBV5-1	.	TRBJ2-1	TRBD2	TGCGCCAGCAGCTTGGGGACTAGCGGGGGGGCGGATGAGCAGTTCTTC	CASSLGTSGGADEQFF
TRBV30	.	TRBJ2-7	TRBD2	TGTGCCTGGAGCGTAGCGGGGGTCCACCTCTCTTACGAGCAGTACTTC	CAWSVAGVHLSYEQYF
TRBV4-3	.	TRBJ2-2	.	TGCGCCAGCAGCCAAGGAGTAACTAACACCGGGGAGCTGTTTTTT	CASSQGVTNTGELFF
TRBV5-6	.	TRBJ2-1	.	TGTGCCAGCAGCTTGGAACGGGGGAGCTCCTACAATGAGCAGTTCTTC	CASSLERGSSYNEQFF
TRBV6-7	.	TRBJ1-1	.	TGTGCCAGCAGTGGCGGGTCCCAACCTCACCCTGAAGCTTTCTTT	CASSGGSQPHPEAFF
TRBV6-1	.	TRBJ1-1	.	TGTGCCAGCAGTGTGAGGGATGGCACTGAAGCTTTCTTT	CASSVRDGTEAFF
TRBV11-2	.	TRBJ2-7	.	TGTGCCAGCAGCTTAGCGGGGGCTTCAGGAGGGGAGCAGTACTTC	CASSLAGASGGEQYF
TRBV30	.	TRBJ2-7	.	TGTGCCTGGAGTATGCAGGTTGCCTACGAGCAGTACTTC	CAWSMQVAYEQYF
TRBV9	.	TRBJ1-4	TRBD1	TGTGCCAGCAGCGTAGGTCCAGGGGGCGCCTCAACTAATGAAAAACTGTTTTTT	CASSVGPGGASTNEKLFF
TRBV29-1	.	TRBJ1-1	.	TGCAGCGGGAGACAGGCCACTCGAGCTTTCTTT	CSGRQATRAFF
TRBV7-8	.	TRBJ2-3	.	TGTGCCAGCAGCTTAGGTAGAAGGCTAATGAGCACAGATACGCAGTATTTT	CASSLGRRLMSTDTQYF
TRBV11-2	few	TRBJ2-7	TRBD2	TGTGCCAGCAGCTTAGCCGGCGGGGGGGCGTACGAGCAGTACTTC	CASSLAGGGAYEQYF
TRBV6-6	.	TRBJ2-3	.	TGTGCCAGCATCCGGGGTCTGCGCACAGATACGCAGTATTTT	CASIRGLRTDTQYF
TRBV6-6	.	TRBJ1-3	.	TGTGCCAGCAGCCCCACCTTACAGGGCACCATATATTTT	CASSPTLQGTIYF
TRBV6-5	.	TRBJ1-5	TRBD1	TGTGCCAGCAGTTACCCAGGGGGCGTGGGTCAGCCCCAGCATTTT	CASSYPGGVGQPQHF
TRBV5-1	few	TRBJ1-2	.	TGCGCCAGCAGCTGGGGAGGGGGGCGCGACTATGGCTACACCTTC	CASSWGGGRDYGYTF
TRBV18	.	TRBJ2-5	.	TGTGCCAGCTCACCACTTGGAGGTGGAGAGACCCAGTACTTC	CASSPLGGGETQYF
TRBV7-9	.	TRBJ1-3	.	TGTGCCAGCAGCTTAAATCGAAACACCATATATTTT	CASSLNRNTIYF
TRBV5-1	few	TRBJ1-6	.	TGCGCCAGCAGCGCCGACCCCCCGTCCGCAGGGAATTCACCCCTCCACTTT	CASSADPPSAGNSPLHF
TRBV25-1	.	TRBJ2-5	TRBD1	TGTGCCAGCAGTGCCTCGACAGGGTTTGGCGAGACCCAGTACTTC	CASSASTGFGETQYF
TRBV6-4	.	TRBJ2-3	.	TGTGCCAGCGCTCGAGGCGGAGACACAGATACGCAGTATTTT	CASARGGDTDTQYF
TRBV5-1	.	TRBJ2-7	.	TGCGCCAGCAGCTTGTTAGGGGATCCTAAAAACGAGCAGTACTTC	CASSLLGDPKNEQYF
TRBV4-3	.	TRBJ2-1	.	TGCGCCAGCAGCCAAGAAACAGCGTCCAACAATGAGCAGTTCTTC	CASSQETASNNEQFF
TRBV30	once	TRBJ2-5	TRBD1	TGTGCCTGGGACAGGGCCGAGACCCAGTACTTC	CAWDRAETQYF
TRBV4-3	.	TRBJ2-6	.	TGCGCCAGCAGCCAAGCGGGAGCGTCTGGGGCCAACGTCCTGACTTTC	CASSQAGASGANVLTF
TRBV6-1	once	TRBJ2-2	TRBD1	TGTGCCAGCAGTTCCCAGGGGGCCGGGGAGCTGTTTTTT	CASSSQGAGELFF
TRBV28	.	TRBJ1-5	TRBD1	TGTGCCAGCAGTTTGGGGCAGGGACAGGGAGGAAATCAGCCCCAGCATTTT	CASSLGQGQGGNQPQHF
TRBV5-4	few	TRBJ1-1	.	TGTGCCAGCAGCTTGGACAGGGATTCCACTGAAGCTTTCTTT	CASSLDRDSTEAFF
TRBV10-3	.	TRBJ2-5	.	TGTGCCATCAGTGATCACAACCAAGAGACCCAGTACTTC	CAISDHNQETQYF
TRBV27	.	TRBJ2-7	.	TGTGCCAGCAGCTCTCCGAAGGGTCCGCAGTACTTC	CASSSPKGPQYF
TRBV27	.	TRBJ1-1	.	TGTGCCAGCAGTTTAGGAGTGGGCGACACTGAAGCTTTCTTT	CASSLGVGDTEAFF
TRBV4-1	.	TRBJ2-7	TRBD2	TGCGCCAGCAGCCACTTACTAGCGGGGGGGACCTACGAGCAGTACTTC	CASSHLLAGGTYEQYF
TRBV5-1	.	TRBJ1-2	TRBD1	TGCGCCAGCAGCAACCGGGACAGGGGGCATGGCTACACCTTC	CASSNRDRGHGYTF